This T cell receptor (beta chain) is drawn from a study of PD-1 blockade in classical Hodgkin lymphoma. Sequencing used immunoSEQ multiplex PCR; TCRdb keeps in-frame clones, though not all of them. The sample consists of 75,000 to 100,000 clones, around 80% of them appearing once. The patients all showed relapse after autologous stem cell transplantation, while their brentuximab vedotin exposure varied. The V gene lost 3 bases and the J gene lost 3 bases, with 8 bases spanning the gap. The germline gives CDR1 KGHSH, CDR2 LQKENI. This CDR3 comprises 13 residues. The material sequenced was peripheral blood mononuclear cells (PBMCs), taken at baseline. The chain recombines TRBV18 with TRBJ2-5, with no clear D. This receptor was taken from a human donor with classical Hodgkin lymphoma. The CDR3 region is CASSPKEKETQYF. The DNA for the CDR3 is TGTGCCAGCTCACCCAAGGAGAAAGAGACCCAGTACTTC.